The rows below give T cell receptor beta chains drawn from one sample of a study of T cell changes during pregnancy in multiple sclerosis. Generated by immunoSEQ multiplex PCR, the TCRdb table keeps only in-frame clones and is missing some. The data contain 90,000 to 95,000 clones, around 93% of them singletons. The starting material was peripheral blood, obtained before pregnancy. These receptors came from a female donor with multiple sclerosis, enrolled in a pregnancy study. Both conserved end residues are part of each CDR3. The D gene is left open where the match is weak. Only part of the rows carry a size: once, few, many, or a class if the clone is expanded.

TRBD1	TRBV7-9	once	TRBJ2-7	TGTGCCAGCAGCTCCGGGGCAGGGGGCTATTACGAGCAGTACTTC	CASSSGAGGYYEQYF
TRBD1	TRBV18	-	TRBJ2-7	TGTGCCAGCTCACAGGGACAGGGTTACGAGCAGTACTTC	CASSQGQGYEQYF
-	TRBV27	-	TRBJ2-3	TGTGCCAGCAGTTTATCCAGGTCTAGCACAGATACGCAGTATTTT	CASSLSRSSTDTQYF
-	TRBV28	-	TRBJ2-7	TGTGCCAACTACATAACCTACGAGCAGTACTTC	CANYITYEQYF
-	TRBV27	-	TRBJ1-2	TGTGCCAGCAGACCCGGGGGGCAGGGCCCGACACACGGCTACACCTTC	CASRPGGQGPTHGYTF
TRBD2	TRBV29-1	-	TRBJ2-1	TGCAGCGGCGATACTAGCGGGAGGGGGAATGAGCAGTTCTTC	CSGDTSGRGNEQFF
TRBD2	TRBV18	-	TRBJ2-3	TGTGCCAGCTCACAGGTGCGGGGGGCCCCAACGGATACGCAGTATTTT	CASSQVRGAPTDTQYF
TRBD1	TRBV2	-	TRBJ2-2	TGTGCCAGCAGCCAAACAAGGGACAGGGAGGACACCGGGGAGCTGTTTTTT	CASSQTRDREDTGELFF
-	TRBV9	few	TRBJ1-2	TGTGCCAGCAGCGTAGACAGAAGGGGCTATGGCTACACCTTC	CASSVDRRGYGYTF
-	TRBV6-5	-	TRBJ2-7	TGTGCCAGCAGTTACCTCGCGGGGCTGGCCTACGAGCAGTACTTC	CASSYLAGLAYEQYF
-	TRBV11-2	once	TRBJ2-5	TGTGCCAGCAGCCTCGGACATAACCAAGAGACCCAGTACTTC	CASSLGHNQETQYF
-	TRBV21-1	-	TRBJ1-2	TGTGTGGACACCGGAATCACTATAGGGACCTTC	CVDTGITIGTF
-	TRBV5-6	-	TRBJ1-4	TGTGCCAGCAGCGGGAGGGGCAGTTCTGATGAAAAACTGTTTTTT	CASSGRGSSDEKLFF
-	TRBV5-5	-	TRBJ2-1	TGTGCCAGCAGCTTGGATGGACAGAGTAAGTTCTTC	CASSLDGQSKFF
-	TRBV19	-	TRBJ2-7	TGTGCCAGTAGCCCCCGGGGTGGGGGGGCCTCCTACGAGCAGTACTTC	CASSPRGGGASYEQYF
-	TRBV20-1	-	TRBJ1-1	TGCAGTGCCCATGGACAGACTGAAGCTTTCTTT	CSAHGQTEAFF
-	TRBV7-9	few	TRBJ1-1	TGTGCCAGCAGCTTATCCAGGGGCACTGAAGCTTTCTTT	CASSLSRGTEAFF
TRBD2	TRBV19	-	TRBJ2-1	TGTGCCAGCTCCCGACTAGCGGCATACAATGAGCAGTTCTTC	CASSRLAAYNEQFF
TRBD1	TRBV19	-	TRBJ1-2	TGTGCCAGTAGTGCTAAACAGGGGATGGACTATGGCTACACCTTC	CASSAKQGMDYGYTF
TRBD1	TRBV13	-	TRBJ1-5	TGTGCCAGCAGCCGTACCAACGGCGACAGGGGGAATCAGCCCCAGCATTTT	CASSRTNGDRGNQPQHF
TRBD1	TRBV5-5	-	TRBJ2-3	TGTGCCAGCAGCTCGGGACAGGGCAAGGGAGATACGCAGTATTTT	CASSSGQGKGDTQYF
TRBD2	TRBV19	-	TRBJ2-3	TGTGCCAGTAGGTTCGGACTAGCGGGAACAGATACGCAGTATTTT	CASRFGLAGTDTQYF
TRBD1	TRBV2	-	TRBJ1-5	TGTGCCAGCAGCGCCGGGACAGGGGGCAATCAGCCCCAGCATTTT	CASSAGTGGNQPQHF
-	TRBV19	-	TRBJ1-4	TGTGCCAGTAGTATAACAGGGACCGATGAAAAACTGTTTTTT	CASSITGTDEKLFF
-	TRBV5-1	-	TRBJ2-2	TGCGCCAGCAGCTCCGGACAGCTCAACACCGGGGAGCTGTTTTTT	CASSSGQLNTGELFF
-	TRBV2	-	TRBJ2-2	TGTGCCAGCCGAATCCAGGGGCCGAACACCGGGGAGCTGTTTTTT	CASRIQGPNTGELFF
TRBD1	TRBV10-3	-	TRBJ2-3	TGTGCCATCAGTGCGCGCAGGGGGTTGGAAGATACGCAGTATTTT	CAISARRGLEDTQYF
-	TRBV18	once	TRBJ2-7	TGTGCCAGCTCACCCCGACTGTCGACGAAAAGTATCTACGAGCAGTACTTC	CASSPRLSTKSIYEQYF
-	TRBV5-1	once	TRBJ2-5	TGCGCCAGCAGCACGGGAGGGACAGCCTCCGGGGAGACCCAGTACTTC	CASSTGGTASGETQYF
-	TRBV28	-	TRBJ2-7	TGTGCCAGCAGCCTGACAGACTACGAGCAGTACTTC	CASSLTDYEQYF
-	TRBV14	-	TRBJ2-1	TGTGCCAGCAGCCAAGCGGAGGGTTCGGCTGAGCAGTTCTTC	CASSQAEGSAEQFF
-	TRBV4-1	-	TRBJ2-5	TGCGCCAGCAGCCAAGACCACAACACACCCCAAGAGACCCAGTACTTC	CASSQDHNTPQETQYF
TRBD1	TRBV10-3	-	TRBJ2-5	TGTGCCATGTCCCAGGGGGCTGGTCAAGAGACCCAGTACTTC	CAMSQGAGQETQYF
-	TRBV4-1	-	TRBJ2-4	TGCGCCAGCAGCCAAGATGCGGCGATAGCCAAAAACATTCAGTACTTC	CASSQDAAIAKNIQYF
TRBD2	TRBV4-3	-	TRBJ2-4	TGCGCCAGCAGCCAAAATATCCAGGGTGGGAGGGCTTCCAAGTACTTC	CASSQNIQGGRASKYF
TRBD2	TRBV5-5	-	TRBJ2-7	TGTGCCAGCAGCAGGGGACTAGCTAACTACGAGCAGTACTTC	CASSRGLANYEQYF
TRBD2	TRBV9	-	TRBJ2-1	TGTGCCAGCAGCGTAGGGGGGGGTTACTCCTACAATGAGCAGTTCTTC	CASSVGGGYSYNEQFF
TRBD1	TRBV29-1	once	TRBJ2-1	TGCAGCGTCCGAAGGGGGGACAGGGGGAATGAGCAGTTCTTC	CSVRRGDRGNEQFF
-	TRBV6-5	-	TRBJ1-5	TGTGCCAGCAGTTACTCGAAGGGGCCCCATCAGCCCCAGCATTTT	CASSYSKGPHQPQHF
TRBD1	TRBV5-1	-	TRBJ2-1	TGCGCCAGCAGCGGGGACAGGAGCTCCTACAATGAGCAGTTCTTC	CASSGDRSSYNEQFF
TRBD1	TRBV7-3	once	TRBJ2-1	TGTGCCAGCAGCTTAATCCCGGCAGGGGGCTATGAGCAGTTCTTC	CASSLIPAGGYEQFF
TRBD1	TRBV4-3	-	TRBJ1-1	TGCGCCAGCAGTGACAGGGGGCTAGGTCGGAACACTGAAGCTTTCTTT	CASSDRGLGRNTEAFF
-	TRBV2	once	TRBJ1-2	TGTGCCAGCTTCACAGCACGTAACTATGGCTACACCTTC	CASFTARNYGYTF
TRBD1	TRBV11-1	-	TRBJ2-7	TGTGCCAGCAGTTTTGGACAGGGAAACTACGAGCAGTACTTC	CASSFGQGNYEQYF
-	TRBV6-6	-	TRBJ1-5	TGTGCCAGCAGTTACGAACAGATTTACCAGCCCCAGCATTTT	CASSYEQIYQPQHF
TRBD2	TRBV7-2	-	TRBJ2-3	TGTGCCAGCAGCTTAGAACTAGCGGTCGCAGATACGCAGTATTTT	CASSLELAVADTQYF
-	TRBV5-1	-	TRBJ2-3	TGCGCCAGCAAAGGCAGGCCCTTCACAGATACGCAGTATTTT	CASKGRPFTDTQYF
-	TRBV9	-	TRBJ2-1	TGTGCCAGCAGTGCATCGCGGGGCAATGAGCAGTTCTTC	CASSASRGNEQFF
-	TRBV10-3	-	TRBJ1-2	TGTGCCAGCTCAGGAACCTATGGCTACACCTTC	CASSGTYGYTF
TRBD1	TRBV5-4	-	TRBJ2-7	TGTGCCAGCAGCCCAGGGTCGGGACAGTACTACGAGCAGTACTTC	CASSPGSGQYYEQYF
-	TRBV19	few	TRBJ1-2	TGTGCCAGTAGTATAGATCGAACAGGGAAAGGCTACACCTTC	CASSIDRTGKGYTF
-	TRBV20-1	-	TRBJ2-1	TGCAGTGCTAGAGCGGGGGTTTGGTTCTTC	CSARAGVWFF
-	TRBV5-1	-	TRBJ2-7	TGCGCCAGCAGCCCGAAGGGGGTTTGGGAGCAGTACTTC	CASSPKGVWEQYF
-	TRBV19	-	TRBJ1-1	TGTGCCAGTAGTATCCAGATTGAAGCTTTCTTT	CASSIQIEAFF
-	TRBV15	-	TRBJ1-4	TGTGCCTCTCGGGGGGGCGGACATAATGAAAAACTGTTTTTT	CASRGGGHNEKLFF
TRBD1	TRBV6-5	-	TRBJ1-2	TGTGCCAGCAGTTACTCCCAGGGGGAGAATGGCTACACCTTC	CASSYSQGENGYTF
TRBD1	TRBV2	-	TRBJ2-7	TGTGCCAGCAGTGTACTGGGACAGGGGTTACCCTACGAGCAGTACTTC	CASSVLGQGLPYEQYF